In its sample, the clone carrying this T cell receptor (beta chain) was seen a few times. This CDR3 spans 15 amino acids. CDR1 is MRHNA, CDR2 SNTAGT, per germline. The ends lost 0 bases at V and 4 bases at J; junction bases unmatched: 2. The source of the sample is a study of blood T cell repertoires in COVID-19. Sequenced by immunoSEQ multiplex PCR; TCRdb stores in-frame clones only, minus some. Of around 260,000 clones detected, about nine tenths appear once; the ten largest clones hold about 1.6%. The sequence derives from a woman between 40 and 50 years old who had recovered from COVID-19. The gene calls are TRBV6-4 and TRBJ2-3, with 9 bases matching TRBD2. What was sequenced was peripheral blood. CDR3 amino acids: CASSDSLAGPDTQYF. DNA of the CDR3: TGTGCCAGCAGTGACTCCCTAGCGGGGCCAGATACGCAGTATTTT.